This T cell receptor (beta chain) was sequenced during a study of human T cells and chemical hapten exposure. Study observations and caveats: Those TCRs sitting above 1 in 1000 frequency stayed the same with DPC sensitization.

This clonotype was recorded many times. Its antigen remains unknown. The germline gives CDR1 SGHRS, CDR2 YFSETQ. Trimming cost V 5 bases and J 1 base, with 9 bases left between them. This CDR3 region has 13 residues. TCRdb reprocessed the RACE reads via MiXCR and lists one record per CDR3 protein. The repertoire holds some 84,000 distinct CDR3 sequences, with about 8.5% as singletons. Time point noted: pre-sensitization, week 0. Sample treatment: therapeutic diphenylcyclopropenone sensitization with weekly scalp DPC. Material: whole blood, obtained in connection with sensitization to the hapten diphenylcyclopropenone (DPC). The TCR sequence derives from a man aged 35 to 55 with alopecia areata. Some clones in this sample may be carry-over from other donors' samples. The J gene is TRBJ2-5, the V gene TRBV5-1; D uncertain. This chain's CDR3 is CASRRASQETQYF. The CDR3 bases are TGCGCCAGCAGACGGGCCTCCCAAGAGACCCAGTACTTC. Complete variable domain (other parts from reference TRBV5-1 and TRBJ2-5): KAGVTQTPRYLIKTRGQQVTLSCSPISGHRSVSWYQQTPGQGLQFLFEYFSETQRNKGNFPGRFSGRQFSNSRSEMNVSTLELGDSALYLCASRRASQETQYFGPGTRLLVL.